This T cell receptor (beta chain) appears in the sequencing data of a study of blood T cells in healthy people across ages. About the study: Capturing about one barcoded beta molecule per two T cells was achieved by template switching.

Peripheral blood was drawn, around 9.5 milliliters per donor. Extraction of total RNA produced a minimum of 5.5 micrograms from each sample. Sample-barcoded 5' priming and a J-beta primer mix drove a second PCR of 7 to 11 cycles. TCRdb fed the 5' RACE reads into MiXCR, producing one record per CDR3 protein. Here the sample spans 1.5 million to 2 million distinct CDR3 sequences, more than 35% being singletons. V lost 8 bases, J lost 4 bases, and 15 bases lay in between. Germline CDR1 and CDR2: LNHDA and SQIVND (reference sequence). The CDR3 contains 14 residues. The material sequenced was blood. The V call is TRBV19, the J call TRBJ1-5; D possibly corresponds to TRBD1 (5 bases). The clonotype comes from a human donor in good health. CDR3 sequence (DNA): TGTGCCAGTCTTGGGACCGCGAGGAATCAGCCCCAGCATTTT. Translating it yields CASLGTARNQPQHF. The full variable domain, its missing parts supplied by reference TRBV19 and TRBJ1-5, is DGGITQSPKYLFRKEGQNVTLSCEQNLNHDAMYWYRQDPGQGLRLIYYSQIVNDFQKGDIAEGYSVSREKKESFPLTVTSAQKNPTAFYLCASLGTARNQPQHFGDGTRLSIL.